This T cell receptor (beta chain) was retrieved from a study of cytomegalovirus exposure and HLA in healthy donors. Of note for this clone: The antigen is undetermined.

The study's findings and limits: The study labeled 150 to 200 TCR beta chains cytomegalovirus-associated.

The primer mix had 60 Vbeta and 13 Jbeta primers. The data were produced by immunoSEQ multiplex PCR, yet TCRdb's version contains in-frame clones alone and is incomplete. Recorded here are 90,000 to 100,000 clones; the top ten clones represent 3% to 3.5%. The TCR originated in a woman in her thirties in good health and CMV-seronegative. Material: PBMCs.

CDR3 bases: TGTGCCAGCAGCTTATTCCAGGACACTGAAGCTTTCTTT. Its protein is CASSLFQDTEAFF. The chain joins TRBV7-2 to TRBJ1-1; unclear D gene. There are 13 residues in the CDR3. V was clipped by 2 bases and J by 3 bases, with 7 bases between them. Germline CDR1 SGHTA, CDR2 FQGNSA.